This T cell receptor beta chain is from a study of blood T cell repertoires in COVID-19. CDR1 and CDR2 from the germline V gene are SGDLS and YYNGEE. CDR3 length: 15 residues. V lost 0 bases and J 5 bases, leaving 15 bases between the germline ends. Some clones are missing from TCRdb's copy, which holds only in-frame ones; the method was immunoSEQ multiplex PCR. The data show fewer than 250,000 clones, around 89% seen once. This chain links TRBV9 with TRBJ2-7; tentative D call: TRBD1 (6 bases). This sequence originates from a man in his sixties or seventies with acute or convalescent COVID-19. The sequencing sample was made of peripheral blood. CDR3 sequence reads: CASSVGQGSWNEQYF. The CDR3 DNA reads as TGTGCCAGCAGCGTAGGCCAGGGGAGTTGGAACGAGCAGTACTTC.